Shown below are 4 T cell receptor beta chains from a single sample sequenced in a study of shared clonotypes between healthy human individuals (dated by TCRdb to 2020 to 2022). Library preparation employed the immunoSEQ multiplex PCR assay. The clones in this table, taken by TCRdb from immuneACCESS, are in-frame only. Not every clone is retained; where verified, under half of the shortfall comes from an unresolved V gene, and the cause of the rest is unknown. This sample comprises millions of clones, approximately 93% of them detected only once. Around 0.4% of the sample lies in the top ten. Sample: naive CD4+ T cells from PBMCs. The sample's cell subset or site label is to be understood as: CD45RA+ positively selected. The receptors were sampled from a man younger than 30 in good health. Some clones in this sample may be carry-over from other donors' samples.

This clone was seen once. J is TRBJ2-5 and V is TRBV4-1; D unresolved. Trimming pared 0 bases from V and 11 bases from J, leaving 13 bases between. The CDR3 sequence is 13 residues long. CDR1 and CDR2 (germline): MGHRA, YSYEKL. CDR3 sequence reads: CASSQDPLDEQYF. The CDR3 DNA reads TGCGCCAGCAGCCAAGACCCGTTGGATGAGCAGTACTTC.

The chain has TRBV9 and TRBJ2-5, with D maybe TRBD1 (6 bases). V gave up 3 bases and J gave up 9 bases, with 18 bases separating them. CDR3 length: 14 residues. Germline CDR1 SGDLS, CDR2 YYNGEE. CDR3 loop: CASSAGTPRGAQYF. In nucleotides, the CDR3 is TGTGCCAGCAGCGCCGGGACACCCCGTGGGGCCCAGTACTTC.

In DNA form, the CDR3 reads TGTGCCTGGAGGCGGCAGTCGCAGGTGGGGGCCAACGTCCTGACTTTC. Encoded protein: CAWRRQSQVGANVLTF. The J gene is TRBJ2-6, the V gene TRBV30; D uncertain. The CDR3 has 16 residues. Germline CDR1 and CDR2: GTSNPN and SVGIG (reference sequence). Trimming took 3 bases from V and 4 from J, leaving 16 bases between them. Looking up the rest from reference TRBV30 and TRBJ2-6 gives the full variable domain: SQTIHQWPATLVQPVGSPLSLECTVEGTSNPNLYWYRQAAGRGLQLLFYSVGIGQISSEVPQNLSASRPQDRQFILSSKKLLLSDSGFYLCAWRRQSQVGANVLTFGAGSRLTVL.

The chain combines TRBV28 with TRBJ2-3; a weak D match, TRBD1 (6 bases). Looked up from germline, CDR1 is MDHEN and CDR2 is SYDVKM. V was trimmed by 5 bases and J by 2 bases, leaving 8 bases between them. This CDR3 has 13 amino acids. The CDR3 is CASSRTVTDTQYF. CDR3 bases: TGTGCCAGCAGTCGGACAGTCACAGATACGCAGTATTTT.